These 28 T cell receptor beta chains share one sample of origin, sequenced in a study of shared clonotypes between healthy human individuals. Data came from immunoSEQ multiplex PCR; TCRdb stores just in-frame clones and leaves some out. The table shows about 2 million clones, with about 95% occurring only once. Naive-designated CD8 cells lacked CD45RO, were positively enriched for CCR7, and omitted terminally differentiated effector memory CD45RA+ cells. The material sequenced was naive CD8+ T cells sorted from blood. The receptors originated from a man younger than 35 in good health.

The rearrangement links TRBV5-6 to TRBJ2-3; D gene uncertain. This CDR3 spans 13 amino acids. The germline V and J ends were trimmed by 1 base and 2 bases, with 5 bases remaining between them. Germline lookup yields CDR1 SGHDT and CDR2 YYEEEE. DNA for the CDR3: TGTGCCAGCAGCTTGACCTTCACAGATACGCAGTATTTT. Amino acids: CASSLTFTDTQYF. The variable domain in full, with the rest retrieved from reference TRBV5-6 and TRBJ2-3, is DAGVTQSPTHLIKTRGQQVTLRCSPKSGHDTVSWYQQALGQGPQFIFQYYEEEERQRGNFPDRFSGHQFPNYSSELNVNALLLGDSALYLCASSLTFTDTQYFGPGTRLTVL.

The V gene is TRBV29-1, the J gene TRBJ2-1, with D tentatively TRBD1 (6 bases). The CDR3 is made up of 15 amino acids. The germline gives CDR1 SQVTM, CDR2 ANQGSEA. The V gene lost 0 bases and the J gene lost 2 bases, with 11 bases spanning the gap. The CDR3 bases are TGCAGCGTTGAAGAAGGGGGACGAGCCTACAATGAGCAGTTCTTC. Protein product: CSVEEGGRAYNEQFF.

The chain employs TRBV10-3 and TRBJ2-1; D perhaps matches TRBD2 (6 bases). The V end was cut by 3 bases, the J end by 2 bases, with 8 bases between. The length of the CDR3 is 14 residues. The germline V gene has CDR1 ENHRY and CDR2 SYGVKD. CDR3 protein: CAISDERAYNEQFF. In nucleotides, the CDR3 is TGTGCCATCAGTGATGAGCGGGCCTACAATGAGCAGTTCTTC.

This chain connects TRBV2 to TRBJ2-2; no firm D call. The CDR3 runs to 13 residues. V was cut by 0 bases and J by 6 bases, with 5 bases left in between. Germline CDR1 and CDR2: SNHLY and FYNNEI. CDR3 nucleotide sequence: TGTGCCAGCAGTGAAGCAGGGTCCGGGGAGCTGTTTTTT. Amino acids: CASSEAGSGELFF.

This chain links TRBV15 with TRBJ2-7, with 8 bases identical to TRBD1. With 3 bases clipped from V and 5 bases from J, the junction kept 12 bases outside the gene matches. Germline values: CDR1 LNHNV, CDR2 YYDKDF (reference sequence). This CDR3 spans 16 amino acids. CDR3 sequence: CATSSSPGTGEHEQYF. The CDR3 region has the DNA TGTGCCACCAGCAGTTCCCCAGGGACAGGCGAGCACGAGCAGTACTTC.

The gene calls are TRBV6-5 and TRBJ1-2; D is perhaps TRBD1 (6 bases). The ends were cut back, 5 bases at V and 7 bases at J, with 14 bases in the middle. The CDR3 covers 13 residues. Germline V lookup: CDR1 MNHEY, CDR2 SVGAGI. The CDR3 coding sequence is TGTGCCAGCAGTCCATCGGGGGCGGGTGGCTACACCTTC. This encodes CASSPSGAGGYTF.

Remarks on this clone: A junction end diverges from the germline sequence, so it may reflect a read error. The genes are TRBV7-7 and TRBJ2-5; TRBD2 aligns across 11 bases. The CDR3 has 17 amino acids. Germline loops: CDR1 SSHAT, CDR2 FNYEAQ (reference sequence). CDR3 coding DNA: TGTGCTAGCAGCTTAGGGGTGACTAGCGGGGTCCAAGAGACCCAGTACTTC. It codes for CASSLGVTSGVQETQYF.

The CDR3 region is CASSPPRQGVDGANVLTF. The CDR3 DNA sequence: TGCGCCAGCAGCCCTCCACGACAGGGGGTGGATGGGGCCAACGTCCTGACTTTC. The chain is built from TRBV5-1 and TRBJ2-6; TRBD1 matches 9 bases. This CDR3 contains 18 residues. Trimming cost V 4 bases and J 3 bases; bases outside gene matches: 11. Germline V lookup: CDR1 SGHRS, CDR2 YFSETQ.

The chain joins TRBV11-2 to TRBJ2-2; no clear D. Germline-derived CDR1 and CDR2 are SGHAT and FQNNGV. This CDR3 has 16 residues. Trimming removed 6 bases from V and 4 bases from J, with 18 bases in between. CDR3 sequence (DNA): TGTGCCAGCAGTCCGCAACCCGAGCGACCCACCGGGGAGCTGTTTTTT. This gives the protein CASSPQPERPTGELFF.

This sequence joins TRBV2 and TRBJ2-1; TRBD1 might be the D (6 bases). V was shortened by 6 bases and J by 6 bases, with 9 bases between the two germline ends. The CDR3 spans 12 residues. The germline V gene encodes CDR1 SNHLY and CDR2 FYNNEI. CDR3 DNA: TGTGCCAGCAGCGGGACACCCAATGAGCAGTTCTTC. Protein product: CASSGTPNEQFF.

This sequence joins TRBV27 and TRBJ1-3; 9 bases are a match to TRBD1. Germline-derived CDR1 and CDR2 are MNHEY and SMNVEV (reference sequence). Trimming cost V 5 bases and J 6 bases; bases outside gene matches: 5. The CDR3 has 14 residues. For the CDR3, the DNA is TGTGCCAGCAGTCGAATACAGGGGGCAAACACCATATATTTT. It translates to CASSRIQGANTIYF.

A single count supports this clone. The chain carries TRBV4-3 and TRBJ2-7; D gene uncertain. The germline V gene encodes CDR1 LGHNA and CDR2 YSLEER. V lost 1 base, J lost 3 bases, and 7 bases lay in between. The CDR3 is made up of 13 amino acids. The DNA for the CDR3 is TGCGCCAGCAGCCAAGTTTGGGGCTACGAGCAGTACTTC. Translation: CASSQVWGYEQYF.

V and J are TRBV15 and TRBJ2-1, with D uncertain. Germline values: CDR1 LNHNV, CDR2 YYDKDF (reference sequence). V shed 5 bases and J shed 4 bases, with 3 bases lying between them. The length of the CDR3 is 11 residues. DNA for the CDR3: TGTGCCACCAGCGATTACAATGAGCAGTTCTTC. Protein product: CATSDYNEQFF.

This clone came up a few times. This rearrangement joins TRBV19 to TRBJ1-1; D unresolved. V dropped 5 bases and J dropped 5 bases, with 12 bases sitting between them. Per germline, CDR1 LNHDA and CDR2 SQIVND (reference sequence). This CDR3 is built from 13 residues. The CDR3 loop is CASSYDVETEAFF. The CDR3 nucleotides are TGTGCCAGTAGTTACGATGTTGAAACTGAAGCTTTCTTT.

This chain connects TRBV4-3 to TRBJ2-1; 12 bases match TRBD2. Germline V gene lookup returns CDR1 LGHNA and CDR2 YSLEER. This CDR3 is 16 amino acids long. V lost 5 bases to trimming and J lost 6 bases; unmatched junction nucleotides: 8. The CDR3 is CASSAKTSGRVNEQFF. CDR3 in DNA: TGCGCCAGCAGCGCGAAGACTAGCGGGAGAGTCAATGAGCAGTTCTTC.

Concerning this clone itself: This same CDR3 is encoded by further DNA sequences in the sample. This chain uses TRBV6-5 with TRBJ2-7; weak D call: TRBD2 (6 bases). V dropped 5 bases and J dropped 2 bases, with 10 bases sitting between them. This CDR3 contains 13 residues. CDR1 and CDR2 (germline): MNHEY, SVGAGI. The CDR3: CASSLGGTYEQYF. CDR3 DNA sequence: TGTGCCAGCAGTCTGGGCGGGACCTACGAGCAGTACTTC.

The CDR3 is CASSSSPSGGADTQYF. The CDR3 region has the DNA TGCGCCAGCAGCTCCTCCCCAAGCGGAGGCGCAGATACGCAGTATTTT. V gene TRBV4-1 combines with J gene TRBJ2-3; a possible D gene is TRBD2 (5 bases). This CDR3 has 16 amino acids. Germline V gives CDR1 MGHRA, CDR2 YSYEKL. Trimming removed 5 bases at V and 4 bases at J, with 19 bases between.

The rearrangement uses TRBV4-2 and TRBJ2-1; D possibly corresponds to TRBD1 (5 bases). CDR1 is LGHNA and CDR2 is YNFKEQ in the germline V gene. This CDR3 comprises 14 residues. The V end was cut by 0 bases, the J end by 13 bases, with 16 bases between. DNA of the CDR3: TGTGCCAGCAGCCAAGAAGTGGCAGGGATTTTTCAGTTCTTC. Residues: CASSQEVAGIFQFF.

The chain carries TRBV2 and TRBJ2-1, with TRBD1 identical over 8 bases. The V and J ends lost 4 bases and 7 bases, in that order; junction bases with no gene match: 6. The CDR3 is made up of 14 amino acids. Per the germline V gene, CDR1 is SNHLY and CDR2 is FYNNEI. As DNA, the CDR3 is TGTGCCAGCAGTGTGTGGACAGGGACAAATGAGCAGTTCTTC. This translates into CASSVWTGTNEQFF. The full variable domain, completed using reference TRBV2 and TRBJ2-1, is EPEVTQTPSHQVTQMGQEVILRCVPISNHLYFYWYRQILGQKVEFLVSFYNNEISEKSEIFDDQFSVERPDGSNFTLKIRSTKLEDSAMYFCASSVWTGTNEQFFGPGTRLTVL.

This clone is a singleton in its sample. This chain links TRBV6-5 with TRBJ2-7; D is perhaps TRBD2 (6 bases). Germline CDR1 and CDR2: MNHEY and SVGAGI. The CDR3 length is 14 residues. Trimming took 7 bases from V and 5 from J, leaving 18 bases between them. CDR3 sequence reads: CASTAGGFKDEQYF. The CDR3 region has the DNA TGTGCCAGCACTGCCGGGGGATTTAAAGACGAGCAGTACTTC.

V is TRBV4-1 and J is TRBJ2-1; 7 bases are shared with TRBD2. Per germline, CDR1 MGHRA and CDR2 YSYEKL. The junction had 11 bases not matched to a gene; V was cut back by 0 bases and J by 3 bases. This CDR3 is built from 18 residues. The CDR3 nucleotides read TGCGCCAGCAGCCAAGAACTCTTCCCGGGCGGGAGCTACAATGAGCAGTTCTTC. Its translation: CASSQELFPGGSYNEQFF.

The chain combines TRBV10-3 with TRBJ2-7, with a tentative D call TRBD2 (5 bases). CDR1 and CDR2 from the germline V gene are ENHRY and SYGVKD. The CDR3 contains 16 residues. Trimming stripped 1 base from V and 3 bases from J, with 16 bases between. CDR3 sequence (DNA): TGTGCCATCAGTGAGTGGCGGGCTGTTCTAATCTACGAGCAGTACTTC. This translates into CAISEWRAVLIYEQYF.

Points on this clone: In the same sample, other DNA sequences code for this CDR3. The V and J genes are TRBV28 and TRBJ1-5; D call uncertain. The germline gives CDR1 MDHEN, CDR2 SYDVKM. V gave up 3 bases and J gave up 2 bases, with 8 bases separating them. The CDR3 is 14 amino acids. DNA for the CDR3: TGTGCCAGCAGTTTTCCGGGTGGCAATCAGCCCCAGCATTTT. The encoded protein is CASSFPGGNQPQHF.

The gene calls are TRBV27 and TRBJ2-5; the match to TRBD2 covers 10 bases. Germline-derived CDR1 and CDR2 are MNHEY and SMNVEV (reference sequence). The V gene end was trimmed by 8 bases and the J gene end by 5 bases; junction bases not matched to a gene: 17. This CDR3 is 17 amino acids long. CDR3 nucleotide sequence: TGTGCCAGCTCACCATCCTTGCCGGGACTAGCGTATGAGACCCAGTACTTC. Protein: CASSPSLPGLAYETQYF.

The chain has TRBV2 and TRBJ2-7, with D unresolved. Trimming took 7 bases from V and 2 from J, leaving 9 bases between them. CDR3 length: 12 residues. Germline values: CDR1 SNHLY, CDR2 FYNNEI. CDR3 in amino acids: CASTVGPYEQYF. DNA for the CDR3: TGTGCCAGCACCGTAGGACCCTACGAGCAGTACTTC.

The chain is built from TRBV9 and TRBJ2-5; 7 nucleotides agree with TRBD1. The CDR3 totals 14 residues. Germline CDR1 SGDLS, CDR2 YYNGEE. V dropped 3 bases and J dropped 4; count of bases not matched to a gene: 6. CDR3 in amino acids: CASSGTGVLETQYF. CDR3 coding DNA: TGTGCCAGCAGCGGGACAGGTGTGTTAGAGACCCAGTACTTC. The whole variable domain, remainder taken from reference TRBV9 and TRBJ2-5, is DSGVTQTPKHLITATGQRVTLRCSPRSGDLSVYWYQQSLDQGLQFLIQYYNGEERAKGNILERFSAQQFPDLHSELNLSSLELGDSALYFCASSGTGVLETQYFGPGTRLLVL.

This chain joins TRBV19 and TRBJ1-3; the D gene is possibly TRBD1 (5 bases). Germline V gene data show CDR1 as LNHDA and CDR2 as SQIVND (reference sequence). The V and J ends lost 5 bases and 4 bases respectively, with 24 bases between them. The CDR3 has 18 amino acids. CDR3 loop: CASSALGDPSQPGNTIYF. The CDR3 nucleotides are TGTGCCAGTAGTGCCCTTGGGGACCCTTCCCAGCCCGGAAACACCATATATTTT.

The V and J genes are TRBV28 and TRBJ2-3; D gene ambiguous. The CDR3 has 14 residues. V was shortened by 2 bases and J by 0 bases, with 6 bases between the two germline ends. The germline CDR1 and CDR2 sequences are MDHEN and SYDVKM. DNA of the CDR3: TGTGCCAGCAGTTTACCCGTTAGCACAGATACGCAGTATTTT. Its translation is CASSLPVSTDTQYF.